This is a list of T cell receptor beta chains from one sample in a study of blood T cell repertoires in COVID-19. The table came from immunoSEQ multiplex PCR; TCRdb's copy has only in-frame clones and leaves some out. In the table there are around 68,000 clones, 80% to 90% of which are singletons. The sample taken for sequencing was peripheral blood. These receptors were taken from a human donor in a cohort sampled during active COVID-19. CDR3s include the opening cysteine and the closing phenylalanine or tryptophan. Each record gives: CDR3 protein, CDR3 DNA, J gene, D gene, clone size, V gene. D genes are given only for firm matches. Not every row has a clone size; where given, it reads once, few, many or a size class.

CASSVDRRETQYF | TGTGCCAGCAGCGTGGATCGGAGGGAGACCCAGTACTTC | TRBJ2-5 | NA | NA | TRBV5-6
CASKGTGDGYTF | TGTGCCAGCAAGGGGACAGGGGACGGCTACACCTTC | TRBJ1-2 | TRBD1 | few | TRBV9
CASSQESYLAGASSTDTQYF | TGCGCCAGCAGCCAAGAGTCTTACCTAGCGGGAGCCTCTAGCACAGATACGCAGTATTTT | TRBJ2-3 | TRBD2 | NA | TRBV4-1
CASSYSTETGQETQYF | TGTGCCAGCAGTTACTCGACCGAGACAGGCCAAGAGACCCAGTACTTC | TRBJ2-5 | NA | few | TRBV6-5
CASSQGRGTYEQYF | TGTGCCAGCAGCCAAGGGCGGGGCACCTACGAGCAGTACTTC | TRBJ2-7 | NA | NA | TRBV3-1/TRBV3-2
CASSPRQGPGYTF | TGTGCCAGTAGTCCCCGACAGGGCCCTGGCTACACCTTC | TRBJ1-2 | TRBD1 | NA | TRBV19
CASSPGQQYEQYF | TGTGCCAGCAGCCCGGGACAACAATACGAGCAGTACTTC | TRBJ2-7 | NA | NA | TRBV9
CASLGGGRDNEQFF | TGTGCCAGCTTAGGAGGAGGAAGGGACAATGAGCAGTTCTTC | TRBJ2-1 | NA | NA | TRBV2
CASSYSRGGAEAFF | TGTGCCAGCAGTTACTCGCGGGGTGGTGCTGAAGCTTTCTTT | TRBJ1-1 | NA | NA | TRBV6-5
CASSYSGQGTYEQYF | TGTGCCAGCAGTTACTCGGGACAGGGGACATACGAGCAGTACTTC | TRBJ2-7 | TRBD1 | NA | TRBV6-6
CASSYVGGPANYGYTF | TGCGCCAGCAGCTACGTGGGAGGGCCAGCTAACTATGGCTACACCTTC | TRBJ1-2 | NA | NA | TRBV5-1
CASSLAGGWGDTQYF | TGTGCCAGCAGTTTAGCAGGAGGTTGGGGAGATACGCAGTATTTT | TRBJ2-3 | NA | NA | TRBV28
CASTLAGAGPPEQFF | TGTGCCAGCACCTTAGCGGGGGCCGGCCCGCCGGAGCAGTTCTTC | TRBJ2-1 | TRBD2 | NA | TRBV5-4
CASSARQGSYNEQFF | TGTGCCAGCAGTGCTCGACAGGGGTCCTACAATGAGCAGTTCTTC | TRBJ2-1 | TRBD1 | NA | TRBV2
CASSQEVSLGTDTQYF | TGTGCCAGCAGCCAAGAGGTGAGTCTGGGCACAGATACGCAGTATTTT | TRBJ2-3 | NA | NA | TRBV3-1/TRBV3-2
CASSPDRGNYGYTF | TGTGCCAGCAGCCCGGATAGAGGGAACTATGGCTACACCTTC | TRBJ1-2 | NA | few | TRBV5-4
CASSAAGEGGEQFF | TGTGCCAGCAGCGCAGCGGGGGAGGGTGGTGAGCAGTTCTTC | TRBJ2-1 | TRBD2 | NA | TRBV28
CASSPPRDGTSGRGEYNEQFF | TGTGCCAGTAGTCCACCACGGGACGGGACTAGCGGAAGGGGGGAATACAATGAGCAGTTCTTC | TRBJ2-1 | TRBD2 | NA | TRBV19
CASRTDSSSYNEQFF | TGTGCCAGCAGGACGGACAGTAGCTCCTACAATGAGCAGTTCTTC | TRBJ2-1 | NA | NA | TRBV6-1
CASVTLRQGVNEKLFF | TGTGCCAGCGTAACACTACGACAGGGGGTTAATGAAAAACTGTTTTTT | TRBJ1-4 | TRBD1 | NA | TRBV27
CASSLGGQAYNEQFF | TGCGCCAGCAGCTTGGGGGGACAGGCCTACAATGAGCAGTTCTTC | TRBJ2-1 | TRBD1 | once | TRBV5-1
CASSLSTDTQYF | TGTGCCAGCAGCCTGTCCACAGATACGCAGTATTTT | TRBJ2-3 | NA | NA | TRBV13
CAWLPGSYGGTDTQYF | TGTGCCTGGCTACCCGGGAGTTACGGAGGCACAGATACGCAGTATTTT | TRBJ2-3 | NA | NA | TRBV30
CASSLGPGGDTQYF | TGTGCCAGCAGCCTAGGCCCCGGGGGAGATACGCAGTATTTT | TRBJ2-3 | NA | NA | TRBV9
CAQGRASEQFF | TGTGCCCAGGGGAGGGCCAGTGAGCAGTTCTTC | TRBJ2-1 | NA | NA | TRBV30
CASSLEGHAAYGYTF | TGTGCCAGCAGCTTAGAGGGGCACGCCGCGTATGGCTACACCTTC | TRBJ1-2 | NA | NA | TRBV7-8
CASSSGQGASSGYGYTF | TGTGCCAGCAGCTCGGGACAGGGGGCCTCAAGCGGCTATGGCTACACCTTC | TRBJ1-2 | TRBD1 | once | TRBV5-8
CASTSAGGQSYGYTF | TGTGCCAGCACCTCCGCGGGAGGTCAGAGCTATGGCTACACCTTC | TRBJ1-2 | NA | NA | TRBV28
CASSQGDFMVAVNTGELFF | TGTGCCAGCAGCCAAGGGGATTTCATGGTAGCGGTAAACACCGGGGAGCTGTTTTTT | TRBJ2-2 | NA | medium-sized | TRBV3-1/TRBV3-2
CASSKFNSGPSTDTQYF | TGTGCCAGCAGCAAATTTAATAGCGGCCCTTCCACAGATACGCAGTATTTT | TRBJ2-3 | NA | NA | TRBV21-1
CASSLGGNTIYF | TGTGCCAGCAGCCTCGGGGGAAACACCATATATTTT | TRBJ1-3 | NA | few | TRBV12-3/TRBV12-4
CASSPMPGQGVDEQFF | TGTGCCAGCAGTCCGATGCCGGGACAGGGTGTGGATGAGCAGTTCTTC | TRBJ2-1 | TRBD1 | NA | TRBV28
CASSVTLGQGGETQYF | TGTGCCAGCAGCGTAACCCTGGGACAGGGAGGAGAGACCCAGTACTTC | TRBJ2-5 | TRBD1 | NA | TRBV9
CASSYGEGFRQPQHF | TGTGCCAGCAGTTATGGGGAGGGCTTCCGCCAGCCCCAGCATTTT | TRBJ1-5 | NA | NA | TRBV6-5
CASSGVSRNSYNEQFF | TGTGCCAGCAGTGGTGTTTCTAGAAACTCCTACAATGAGCAGTTCTTC | TRBJ2-1 | NA | once | TRBV28
CASSQDLGQLNTGELFF | TGCGCCAGCAGCCAAGATCTTGGGCAGTTAAACACCGGGGAGCTGTTTTTT | TRBJ2-2 | NA | NA | TRBV4-1
CASTGFPLREDEQFF | TGTGCCAGCACCGGATTTCCCCTGCGGGAGGATGAGCAGTTCTTC | TRBJ2-1 | TRBD2 | NA | TRBV2
CASSPIQGEQYF | TGTGCCAGCAGCCCAATACAGGGCGAGCAGTACTTC | TRBJ2-7 | NA | NA | TRBV5-4
CASIPTGAGQPQHF | TGTGCCAGCATCCCCACAGGGGCAGGCCAGCCCCAGCATTTT | TRBJ1-5 | TRBD1 | once | TRBV6-6
CASEGVRYNEQFF | TGTGCCAGTGAAGGGGTGCGGTACAATGAGCAGTTCTTC | TRBJ2-1 | NA | NA | TRBV19
CASSHGEGGPLETQYF | TGTGCCAGCAGCCATGGGGAGGGAGGGCCGCTTGAGACGCAGTATTTT | TRBJ2-3 | TRBD2 | NA | TRBV9
CASSQDPVSYEQYF | TGCGCCAGCAGCCAAGATCCGGTCTCCTACGAGCAGTACTTC | TRBJ2-7 | NA | NA | TRBV4-1
CASSQDPGIGGNSPLHF | TGTGCCAGCAGCCAAGATCCAGGGATCGGGGGAAATTCACCCCTCCACTTT | TRBJ1-6 | NA | NA | TRBV3-1/TRBV3-2
CAWGDRGIQYF | TGTGCCTGGGGGGACAGGGGGATACAGTACTTC | TRBJ2-7 | TRBD1 | NA | TRBV30
CASSSGGWNDRLDNQPQHF | TGTGCCAGCAGTTCTGGTGGCTGGAATGACAGGTTAGACAATCAGCCCCAGCATTTT | TRBJ1-5 | NA | NA | TRBV6-2/TRBV6-3
CSVEDVTQGAGEETQYF | TGCAGCGTTGAAGATGTAACACAGGGTGCTGGGGAAGAGACCCAGTACTTC | TRBJ2-5 | NA | once | TRBV29-1
CASRRDTSNEKLFF | TGTGCCAGCAGGAGGGACACGAGTAATGAAAAACTGTTTTTT | TRBJ1-4 | NA | NA | TRBV7-9
CASSLVGANEQFF | TGCGCCAGCAGCTTGGTGGGGGCCAATGAGCAGTTCTTC | TRBJ2-1 | NA | NA | TRBV5-1
CATSDGQINQPQHF | TGTGCCACCAGTGATGGCCAGATTAATCAGCCCCAGCATTTT | TRBJ1-5 | NA | once | TRBV24-1
CASSPDRADEKLFF | TGTGCCAGCAGCCCCGACAGGGCAGACGAAAAACTGTTTTTT | TRBJ1-4 | TRBD1 | few | TRBV5-6
CATSRDPSGYEQYF | TGTGCCACCAGCAGAGATCCTTCGGGCTACGAGCAGTACTTC | TRBJ2-7 | NA | few | TRBV15
CASSSAVNEQYF | TGTGCCAGCAGCTCCGCGGTAAACGAGCAGTACTTC | TRBJ2-7 | NA | NA | TRBV13
CASSQGTSGTYNEQFF | TGTGCCAGCAGCCAAGGCACTAGCGGGACCTACAATGAGCAGTTCTTC | TRBJ2-1 | TRBD2 | NA | TRBV4-2
CSVVEGGTGGYEKLFF | TGCAGCGTTGTTGAGGGGGGGACAGGGGGATACGAAAAACTGTTTTTT | TRBJ1-4 | TRBD1 | NA | TRBV29-1
CATSRAPIGNEQFF | TGTGCCACCAGCAGAGCACCGATCGGGAATGAGCAGTTCTTC | TRBJ2-1 | NA | NA | TRBV15